This TCR beta chain comes out of a study of shared clonotypes between healthy human individuals. Healthy and HIV-negative, the adult donors had no recent acute infections or vaccinations. In the CD4+ fraction, cells were divided into CD45RA+ naive and CD45RA-negative memory subsets. This CDR3 region has 14 residues. The junction had 13 bases not matched to a gene; V was cut back by 6 bases and J by 16 bases. From germline, CDR1 is SGHNT and CDR2 YENEEA. Here immunoSEQ multiplex PCR was the method, and the copy in TCRdb shows in-frame clones only, minus some. The sample lists over a million clones, around 97% occurring once.

Sequencing input: naive CD4+ T cells sorted from blood. Subset in this sample: CD45RA+ positively selected. The V gene is TRBV11-3, the J gene TRBJ2-1; 12 nucleotides agree with TRBD2. This TCR derives from a man aged 25-40 years in good health. CDR3 amino acids: CASRLGTSGSPVFF. CDR3 coding DNA: TGTGCCAGCAGACTCGGGACTAGCGGGTCGCCCGTATTCTTC.